This T cell receptor beta chain was obtained from a study of metastatic and nonmetastatic thyroid tumors. Overall study context: Where malignant and benign thyroid patients were concerned, repertoires were compared across blood and tumor or nodule tissue.

Thyroid surgery had not been preceded by any treatment in any patient. Study findings and constraints: Patients with malignant thyroid tumors reportedly had significantly higher TCR beta diversity than those with benign nodules, in blood and tumor.

Germline loops: CDR1 SNHLY, CDR2 FYNNEI. The CDR3 extends over 9 residues, inclusive of both ends. Using MiXCR, TCRdb reanalyzed the PCR reads. The repertoire holds around 61,000 clones, with 25% to 30% as singletons. Details on this clone: The antigen is not known. Because it lacks the conserved phenylalanine or tryptophan at the end, this CDR3 is likely a read error. The DNA is left out, because the CDR3 cannot be placed on it with certainty; the CDR3 is given as TCRdb lists it.

The origin of this receptor is a female donor with papillary thyroid cancer or a benign thyroid nodule (not recorded which). Some clones in this sample may be carry-over from other donors' samples. This chain uses TRBV2 with TRBJ2-4; the tabulated D call, TRBD1, remains unverified against the DNA. The sequenced sample consisted of blood. The CDR3 sequence: CASSVVAGV.